This T cell receptor (beta chain) was sequenced for a study of cytomegalovirus exposure and HLA in healthy donors. In the PCR, 60 Vbeta and 13 Jbeta primers were used. Assay used: immunoSEQ multiplex PCR; TCRdb lists only in-frame clones, some missing. The table has more than 90,000 clones, roughly 79% seen once. Trimming stripped 2 bases from V and 5 bases from J, with 3 bases between. Germline CDR1 is WSHSY and CDR2 is SAAADI. The CDR3 is 11 amino acids. The receptor's source is a woman in her 70s in good health and CMV-seropositive. The V and J genes are TRBV10-2 and TRBJ2-5; D is unclear. Sequences were obtained from PBMCs. The CDR3 protein is CASSERETQYF. The CDR3 DNA follows: TGCGCCAGCAGTGAGCGGGAGACCCAGTACTTC.